The T cell receptor (beta chain) under discussion was sequenced for a study of beta chain features in type 1 diabetes. Turning to the study itself: Cell yields, gender and age were similar in healthy donors and patients.

Sequencing targeted expressed TCRB transcripts, as all isolated RNA had been reverse transcribed. Roughly 3.4 million reads were obtained on average from naive, central memory and regulatory T cell samples. The protocol was immunoSEQ multiplex PCR, while the TCRdb copy is restricted to in-frame clones and leaves out a portion. The table shows some 700,000 clones, with around 15% occurring only once. Notes on this clone: Its antigen remains unidentified.

This CDR3 is 11 amino acids long. The V and J ends lost 1 base and 6 bases respectively, with 7 bases between them. The germline V gene encodes CDR1 GTSNPN and CDR2 SVGIG (reference sequence). Study results and limitations: TCRB CDR3 length was moderately but significantly reduced in all four CD4+ subsets of Type 1 diabetes patients. Sequencing of cDNA might inflate the share of cells that strongly express TCR.

Stem cell-like memory, regulatory, central memory and naive CD4+ cells were sorted via CD45RO/CCR7/CD25/CD127/CD95/CD27. This clonotype was obtained from a man aged 18 to 29 with type 1 diabetes. The V call is TRBV30, the J call TRBJ2-7; D not resolved. The sample taken for sequencing was naive CD4+ T cells from blood. Here the CDR3 reads CAWSGSSEQYF. The CDR3 DNA follows: TGTGCCTGGAGTGGGAGTAGCGAGCAGTACTTC.